This TCR beta chain derives from a study of blood T cell repertoires in COVID-19. For the study at large: Acute-phase and convalescent COVID-19 samples originated in the United States, Italy and Spain. PBMCs, B-cell-depleted T cells, or T cells were the source of the cDNA or gDNA that made up the material.

Per the original data handling: Amplifying reference gene primers gave estimates of nucleated cell counts. The assay was immunoSEQ multiplex PCR, and TCRdb's table has in-frame clones only and misses some. V and J calls and clone size come straight from that table; D and trimming were deduced from the DNA. In the table there are more than 100,000 clones, around 89% of which are singletons. J was trimmed by 7 bases and V by 2 bases; bases with no gene match: 7. Germline CDR1 and CDR2: LGHNA and YSLEER. The CDR3 has 15 amino acids. This chain connects TRBV4-3 to TRBJ1-4, with 7 bases identical to TRBD1. The sequencing input was peripheral blood. This TCR derives from a woman aged 60-70 years with COVID-19, enrolled during active disease. The CDR3 loop is CASSQLGTASEKLFF. The CDR3 DNA follows: TGCGCCAGCAGCCAACTTGGGACAGCGAGTGAAAAACTGTTTTTT.